Given below is one TCR beta chain in context. Its antigen remains unidentified. This record comes from a study of siplizumab effects on memory and regulatory T cells. From germline, CDR1 is SNHLY and CDR2 FYNNEI. The CDR3 has 15 amino acids. The V and J ends lost 4 bases and 2 bases, in that order; junction bases with no gene match: 7. Points from the study as a whole: Whether the proliferating Tregs (from siplizumab cultures) were suppressive was not confirmed. Among sequences traceable to unstimulated CD4+ memory cells, alloreactive ones were significantly reduced by siplizumab. Naive T cells looked more diverse than memory cells, and they looked like major contributors to the alloresponse.

Data came from immunoSEQ multiplex PCR; TCRdb stores just in-frame clones and leaves some out. Among 95,000 to 130,000 clones listed, roughly 94% were seen once. The TCR sequence derives from a human donor in good health. Sequencing was carried out using non-Treg CD4+ T cells sorted from blood. The V and J genes are TRBV2 and TRBJ2-7, with TRBD1 matching over 8 bases. The DNA of the CDR3 is TGTGCCAGCAGTGTTGGACAGGGATCCCCCTACGAGCAGTACTTC. Translating gives CASSVGQGSPYEQYF.